The entry below gives a single TCR beta chain sequence along with its context. Its matching antigen is unknown. This sample is part of a study of CXCR3-negative and CXCR3-positive naive CD8 T cells. Whole-study findings and limits: Compared with CXCR3-negative naive cells, CXCR3-positive naive cells showed more hydrophobic TRB CDR3s. No difference in surface CD5 was seen between naive subsets, and TCR strength was inferred from TRB CDR3 properties.

Germline CDR1 and CDR2: SGHKS and YYEKEE (reference sequence). The CDR3 runs to 17 residues. The libraries of TRB cDNA were prepared using 5' RACE with UMI labels. From its re-call of the 5' RACE reads, TCRdb lists each CDR3 protein once, without DNA. Here the sample table reports under 90,000 distinct CDR3 sequences. The TCR was taken from a human donor in good health. Some clones in this sample may be carry-over from other donors' samples. The V and J genes are TRBV5-5 and TRBJ2-7; there is no DNA to check the TCRdb D call of TRBD1. The sample taken for sequencing was naive CXCR3+ CD8+ T cells from blood. As to subset: CD45RO-CCR7+CD27+CD95- naive CD8+ T cells expressing CXCR3 (TNR3+). This CDR3 reads CASSSNPYRQDSYEQYF.